The rows below give T cell receptor beta chains drawn from one sample of a study of human T cells and chemical hapten exposure. TCRdb reprocessed the RACE reads via MiXCR and lists one record per CDR3 protein. The table shows some 42,000 distinct CDR3 sequences, with just under 9% occurring only once. The sample was whole blood, taken in connection with sensitization to the hapten diphenylcyclopropenone (DPC). All receptors come from a woman in her thirties or forties with alopecia areata. Some clones in this sample may be carry-over from other donors' samples. Each CDR3 is given with its conserved first and last residue. The D gene is left open where the match is weak. Size is stated for part of the rows, as once, few or many counts, or as a class when the clone is expanded.

NA	TRBV29-1	many	TRBJ2-3	CSGRTDGTDTQYF	TGCAGCGGTAGGACAGATGGCACAGATACGCAGTATTTT
NA	TRBV20-1	many	TRBJ1-1	CSARGGTEAFF	TGCAGTGCTAGGGGGGGCACTGAAGCTTTCTTT
TRBD2	TRBV18	many	TRBJ2-7	CASSPTLTSAYEQYF	TGTGCCAGCTCTCCCACGCTTACTAGCGCCTACGAGCAGTACTTC
NA	TRBV4-1	many	TRBJ1-6	CASGLSPLHF	TGCGCCAGCGGACTATCACCCCTCCACTTT
NA	TRBV7-6	many	TRBJ2-3	CASSLEASAVTDTQYF	TGTGCCAGCAGCTTAGAGGCTAGCGCCGTCACAGATACGCAGTATTTT
TRBD1	TRBV3-1	few	TRBJ1-4	CASSQGTAGGEKLFF	TGTGCCAGCAGCCAAGGGACGGCAGGGGGAGAAAAACTGTTTTTT
NA	TRBV28	few	TRBJ1-1	CASKGSVTEAFF	TGTGCCAGCAAGGGAAGTGTCACTGAAGCTTTCTTT
NA	TRBV20-1	NA	TRBJ2-5	CSARDTGETQYF	TGCAGTGCTAGAGATACAGGGGAGACCCAGTACTTC
TRBD1	TRBV6-1	few	TRBJ2-2	CASSEGGGTGVTGELFF	TGTGCCAGCAGTGAAGGCGGCGGGACAGGGGTTACCGGGGAGCTGTTTTTT
NA	TRBV12-3/TRBV12-4	many	TRBJ1-4	CASSDPGGRTGNEKLFF	TGTGCCAGCAGCGATCCCGGAGGGCGAACCGGCAATGAAAAACTGTTTTTT
TRBD1	TRBV20-1	many	TRBJ1-5	CSAQFRDREPQHF	TGCAGTGCTCAGTTCCGGGACAGGGAGCCCCAGCATTTT
NA	TRBV6-4	few	TRBJ2-3	CASSVEGTDTQYF	TGTGCCAGCAGTGTTGAGGGCACAGATACGCAGTATTTT
NA	TRBV27	many	TRBJ2-3	CASSFARVGITDTQYF	TGTGCCAGCAGTTTCGCCCGGGTCGGTATCACAGATACGCAGTATTTT